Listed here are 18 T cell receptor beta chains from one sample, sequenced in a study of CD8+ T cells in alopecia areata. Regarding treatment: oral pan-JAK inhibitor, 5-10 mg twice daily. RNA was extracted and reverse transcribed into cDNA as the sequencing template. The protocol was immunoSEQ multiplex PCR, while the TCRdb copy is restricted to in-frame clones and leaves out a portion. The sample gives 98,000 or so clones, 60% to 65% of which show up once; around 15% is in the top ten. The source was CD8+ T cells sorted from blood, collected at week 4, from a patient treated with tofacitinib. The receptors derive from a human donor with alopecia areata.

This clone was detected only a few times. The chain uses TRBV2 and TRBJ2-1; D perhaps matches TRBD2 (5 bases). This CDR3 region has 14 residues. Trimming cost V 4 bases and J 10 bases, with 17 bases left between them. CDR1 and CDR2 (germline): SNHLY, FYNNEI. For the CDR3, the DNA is TGTGCCAGCAGTGCGGTATTCGGGGATATAGAGCAGTTCTTC. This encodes CASSAVFGDIEQFF.

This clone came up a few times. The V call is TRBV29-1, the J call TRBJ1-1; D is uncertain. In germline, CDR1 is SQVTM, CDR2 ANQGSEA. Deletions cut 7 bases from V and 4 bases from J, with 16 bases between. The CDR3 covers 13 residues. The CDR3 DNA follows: TGCAGCGCCGCTGGCCCCTGGGGCACTGAAGCTTTCTTT. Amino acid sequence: CSAAGPWGTEAFF.

In nucleotides, the CDR3 is TGTGCCAGCAGCCCAAGGGTCGGGTTGGGCACAGATACGCAGTATTTT. It is translated as CASSPRVGLGTDTQYF. This sequence joins TRBV7-9 and TRBJ2-3; D is unclear. Germline values: CDR1 SEHNR, CDR2 FQNEAQ (reference sequence). V lost 5 bases to trimming and J lost 1 base, with 16 bases between them. CDR3 length equals 16 residues.

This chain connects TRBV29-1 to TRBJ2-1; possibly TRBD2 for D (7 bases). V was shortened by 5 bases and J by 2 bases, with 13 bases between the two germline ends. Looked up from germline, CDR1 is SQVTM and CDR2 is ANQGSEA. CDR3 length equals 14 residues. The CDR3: CSVPKGGTYNEQFF. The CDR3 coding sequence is TGCAGCGTTCCCAAGGGGGGGACCTACAATGAGCAGTTCTTC.

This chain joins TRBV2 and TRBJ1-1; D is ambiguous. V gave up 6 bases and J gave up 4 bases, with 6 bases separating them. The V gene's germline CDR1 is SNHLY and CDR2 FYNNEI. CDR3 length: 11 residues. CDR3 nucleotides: TGTGCCAGCAGGGATACCACTGAAGCTTTCTTT. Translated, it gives CASRDTTEAFF.

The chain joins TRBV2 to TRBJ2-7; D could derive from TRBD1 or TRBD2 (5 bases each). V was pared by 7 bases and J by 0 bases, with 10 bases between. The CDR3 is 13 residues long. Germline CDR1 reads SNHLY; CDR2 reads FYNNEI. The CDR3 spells CASKYGTSYEQYF. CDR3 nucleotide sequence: TGTGCCAGCAAGTACGGGACCTCCTACGAGCAGTACTTC.

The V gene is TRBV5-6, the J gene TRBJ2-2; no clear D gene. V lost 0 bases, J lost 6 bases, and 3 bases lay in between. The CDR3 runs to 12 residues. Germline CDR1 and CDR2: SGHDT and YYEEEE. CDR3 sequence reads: CASSLGAGELFF. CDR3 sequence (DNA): TGTGCCAGCAGCTTGGGCGCCGGGGAGCTGTTTTTT.

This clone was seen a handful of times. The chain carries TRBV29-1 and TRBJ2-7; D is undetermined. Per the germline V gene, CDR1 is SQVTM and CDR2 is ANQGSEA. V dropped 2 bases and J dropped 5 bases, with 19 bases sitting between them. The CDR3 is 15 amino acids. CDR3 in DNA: TGCAGCGTTGAACTACTCGGACGGAATACCGACGAGCAGTACTTC. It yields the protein CSVELLGRNTDEQYF.

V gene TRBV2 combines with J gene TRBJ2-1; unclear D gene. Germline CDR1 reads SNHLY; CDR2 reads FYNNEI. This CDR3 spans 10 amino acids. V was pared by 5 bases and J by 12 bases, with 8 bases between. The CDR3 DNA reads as TGTGCCAGCAGTCTGTGGGGGCAGTTCTTC. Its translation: CASSLWGQFF.

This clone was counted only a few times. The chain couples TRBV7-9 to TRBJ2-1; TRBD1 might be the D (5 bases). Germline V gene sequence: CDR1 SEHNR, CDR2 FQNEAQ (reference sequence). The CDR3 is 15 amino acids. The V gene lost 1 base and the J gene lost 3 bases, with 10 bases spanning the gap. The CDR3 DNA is TGTGCCAGCAGCTTAGTTCAGGGAAACTACAATGAGCAGTTCTTC. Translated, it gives CASSLVQGNYNEQFF.

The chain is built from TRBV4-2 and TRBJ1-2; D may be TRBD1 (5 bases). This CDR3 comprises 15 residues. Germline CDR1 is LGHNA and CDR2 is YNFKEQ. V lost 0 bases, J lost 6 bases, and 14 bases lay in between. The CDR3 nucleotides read TGTGCCAGCAGCCAAGAGAGGTTAATCAGGGATGGCTACACCTTC. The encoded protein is CASSQERLIRDGYTF.

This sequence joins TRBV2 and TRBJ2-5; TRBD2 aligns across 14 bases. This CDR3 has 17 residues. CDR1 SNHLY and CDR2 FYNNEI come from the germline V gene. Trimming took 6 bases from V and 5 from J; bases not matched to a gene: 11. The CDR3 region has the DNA TGTGCCAGCAGGAAAATGACTAGCGGGAGGGCCGGGGAGACCCAGTACTTC. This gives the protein CASRKMTSGRAGETQYF. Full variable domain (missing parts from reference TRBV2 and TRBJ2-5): EPEVTQTPSHQVTQMGQEVILRCVPISNHLYFYWYRQILGQKVEFLVSFYNNEISEKSEIFDDQFSVERPDGSNFTLKIRSTKLEDSAMYFCASRKMTSGRAGETQYFGPGTRLLVL.

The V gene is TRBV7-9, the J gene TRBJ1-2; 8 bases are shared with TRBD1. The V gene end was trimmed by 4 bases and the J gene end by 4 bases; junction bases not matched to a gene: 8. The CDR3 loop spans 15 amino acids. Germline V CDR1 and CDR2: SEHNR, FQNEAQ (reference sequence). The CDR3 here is CASSSGGQGFYGYTF. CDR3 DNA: TGTGCCAGCAGCTCGGGCGGACAGGGATTCTATGGCTACACCTTC.

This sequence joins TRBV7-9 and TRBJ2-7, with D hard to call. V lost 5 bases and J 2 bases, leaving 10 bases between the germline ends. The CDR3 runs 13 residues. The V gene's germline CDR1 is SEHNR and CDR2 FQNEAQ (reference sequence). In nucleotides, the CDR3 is TGTGCCAGCAGCAACGTGGAACCCTACGAGCAGTACTTC. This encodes CASSNVEPYEQYF.

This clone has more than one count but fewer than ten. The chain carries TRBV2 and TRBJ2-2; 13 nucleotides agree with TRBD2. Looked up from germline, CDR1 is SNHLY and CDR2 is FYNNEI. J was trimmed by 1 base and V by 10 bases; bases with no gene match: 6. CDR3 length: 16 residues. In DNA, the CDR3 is TGTGCCACCTGGACTAGCGGGGGCCAGAACACCGGGGAGCTGTTTTTT. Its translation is CATWTSGGQNTGELFF.

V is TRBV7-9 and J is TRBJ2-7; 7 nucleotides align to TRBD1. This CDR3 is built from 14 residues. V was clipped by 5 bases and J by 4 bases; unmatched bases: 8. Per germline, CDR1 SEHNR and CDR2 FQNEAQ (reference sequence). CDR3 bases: TGTGCCAGCAGCCCCGGGACAGCGCTTTACGAGCAGTACTTC. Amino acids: CASSPGTALYEQYF.

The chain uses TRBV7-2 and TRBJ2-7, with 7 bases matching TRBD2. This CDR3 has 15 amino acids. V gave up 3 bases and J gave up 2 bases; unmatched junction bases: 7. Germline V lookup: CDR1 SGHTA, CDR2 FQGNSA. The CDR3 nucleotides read TGTGCCAGCAGCTTCGGGACTACACCTACCTACGAGCAGTACTTC. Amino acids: CASSFGTTPTYEQYF.

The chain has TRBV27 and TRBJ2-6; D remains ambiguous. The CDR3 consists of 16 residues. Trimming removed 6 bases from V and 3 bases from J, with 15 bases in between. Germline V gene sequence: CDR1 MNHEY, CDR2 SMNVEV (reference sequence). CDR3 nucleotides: TGTGCCAGCAGCCAGGTAACGGTTGGTGGGGCCAACGTCCTGACTTTC. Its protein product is CASSQVTVGGANVLTF.